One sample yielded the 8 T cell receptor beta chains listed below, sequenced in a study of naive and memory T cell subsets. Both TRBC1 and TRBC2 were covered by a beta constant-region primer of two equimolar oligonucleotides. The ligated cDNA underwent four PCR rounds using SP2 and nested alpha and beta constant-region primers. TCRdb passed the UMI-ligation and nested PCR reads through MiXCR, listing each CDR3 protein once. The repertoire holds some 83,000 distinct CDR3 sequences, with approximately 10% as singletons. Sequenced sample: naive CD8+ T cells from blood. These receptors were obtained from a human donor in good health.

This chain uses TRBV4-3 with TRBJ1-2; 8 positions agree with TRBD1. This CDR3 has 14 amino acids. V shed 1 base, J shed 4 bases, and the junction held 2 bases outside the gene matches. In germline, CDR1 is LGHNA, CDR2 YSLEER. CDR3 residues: CASSQAQGAYGYTF. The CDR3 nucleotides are TGCGCCAGCAGCCAAGCGCAGGGGGCCTATGGCTACACCTTC.

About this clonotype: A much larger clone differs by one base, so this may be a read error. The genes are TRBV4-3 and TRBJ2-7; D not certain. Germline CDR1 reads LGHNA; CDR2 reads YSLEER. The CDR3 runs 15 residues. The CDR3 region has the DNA TGCGCCGGCAGCCAAGAGTACCAATCGGGCCACGAGCAGTACTTC. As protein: CAGSQEYQSGHEQYF.

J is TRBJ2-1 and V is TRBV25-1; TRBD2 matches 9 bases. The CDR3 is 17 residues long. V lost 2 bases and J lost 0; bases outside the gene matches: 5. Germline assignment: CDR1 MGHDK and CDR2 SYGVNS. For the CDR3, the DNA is TGTGCCAGCAGTGAAACTAGCGGGTCAGTCTCCTACAATGAGCAGTTCTTC. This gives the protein CASSETSGSVSYNEQFF. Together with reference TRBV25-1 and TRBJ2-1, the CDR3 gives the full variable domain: EADIYQTPRYLVIGTGKKITLECSQTMGHDKMYWYQQDPGMELHLIHYSYGVNSTEKGDLSSESTVSRIRTEHFPLTLESARPSHTSQYLCASSETSGSVSYNEQFFGPGTRLTVL.

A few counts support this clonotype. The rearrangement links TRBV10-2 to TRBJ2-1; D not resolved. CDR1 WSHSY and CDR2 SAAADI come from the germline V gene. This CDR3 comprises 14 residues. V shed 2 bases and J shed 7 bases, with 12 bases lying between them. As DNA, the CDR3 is TGCGCCAGCAGTGAGGCTGGGGTGGAAAATGAGCAGTTCTTC. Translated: CASSEAGVENEQFF.

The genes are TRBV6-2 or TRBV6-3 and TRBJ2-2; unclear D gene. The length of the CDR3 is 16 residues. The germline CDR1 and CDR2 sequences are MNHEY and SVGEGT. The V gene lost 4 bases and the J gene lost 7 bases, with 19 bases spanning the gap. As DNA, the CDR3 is TGTGCCAGCAGTTTCCTCACAGCGTCCGGAAGCGGGGAGCTGTTTTTT. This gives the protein CASSFLTASGSGELFF.

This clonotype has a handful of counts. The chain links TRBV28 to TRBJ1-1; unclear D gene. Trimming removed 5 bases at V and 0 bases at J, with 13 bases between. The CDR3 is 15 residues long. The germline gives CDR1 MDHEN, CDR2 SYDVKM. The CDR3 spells CASSPLPTVNTEAFF. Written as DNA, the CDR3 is TGTGCCAGCAGTCCCCTTCCTACAGTGAACACTGAAGCTTTCTTT.

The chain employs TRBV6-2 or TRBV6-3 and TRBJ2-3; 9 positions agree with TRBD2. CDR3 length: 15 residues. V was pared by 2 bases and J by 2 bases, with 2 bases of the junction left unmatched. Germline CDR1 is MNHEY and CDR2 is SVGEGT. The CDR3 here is CASSYGGRATDTQYF. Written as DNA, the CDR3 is TGTGCCAGCAGTTACGGCGGGAGGGCCACAGATACGCAGTATTTT.

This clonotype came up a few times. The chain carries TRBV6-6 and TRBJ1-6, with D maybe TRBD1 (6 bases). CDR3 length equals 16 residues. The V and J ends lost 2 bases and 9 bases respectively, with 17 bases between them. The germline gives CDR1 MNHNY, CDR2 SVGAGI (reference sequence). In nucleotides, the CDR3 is TGTGCCAGCAGTTACCCTCCCCCCACAGGGAGTTCACCCCTCCACTTT. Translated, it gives CASSYPPPTGSSPLHF.